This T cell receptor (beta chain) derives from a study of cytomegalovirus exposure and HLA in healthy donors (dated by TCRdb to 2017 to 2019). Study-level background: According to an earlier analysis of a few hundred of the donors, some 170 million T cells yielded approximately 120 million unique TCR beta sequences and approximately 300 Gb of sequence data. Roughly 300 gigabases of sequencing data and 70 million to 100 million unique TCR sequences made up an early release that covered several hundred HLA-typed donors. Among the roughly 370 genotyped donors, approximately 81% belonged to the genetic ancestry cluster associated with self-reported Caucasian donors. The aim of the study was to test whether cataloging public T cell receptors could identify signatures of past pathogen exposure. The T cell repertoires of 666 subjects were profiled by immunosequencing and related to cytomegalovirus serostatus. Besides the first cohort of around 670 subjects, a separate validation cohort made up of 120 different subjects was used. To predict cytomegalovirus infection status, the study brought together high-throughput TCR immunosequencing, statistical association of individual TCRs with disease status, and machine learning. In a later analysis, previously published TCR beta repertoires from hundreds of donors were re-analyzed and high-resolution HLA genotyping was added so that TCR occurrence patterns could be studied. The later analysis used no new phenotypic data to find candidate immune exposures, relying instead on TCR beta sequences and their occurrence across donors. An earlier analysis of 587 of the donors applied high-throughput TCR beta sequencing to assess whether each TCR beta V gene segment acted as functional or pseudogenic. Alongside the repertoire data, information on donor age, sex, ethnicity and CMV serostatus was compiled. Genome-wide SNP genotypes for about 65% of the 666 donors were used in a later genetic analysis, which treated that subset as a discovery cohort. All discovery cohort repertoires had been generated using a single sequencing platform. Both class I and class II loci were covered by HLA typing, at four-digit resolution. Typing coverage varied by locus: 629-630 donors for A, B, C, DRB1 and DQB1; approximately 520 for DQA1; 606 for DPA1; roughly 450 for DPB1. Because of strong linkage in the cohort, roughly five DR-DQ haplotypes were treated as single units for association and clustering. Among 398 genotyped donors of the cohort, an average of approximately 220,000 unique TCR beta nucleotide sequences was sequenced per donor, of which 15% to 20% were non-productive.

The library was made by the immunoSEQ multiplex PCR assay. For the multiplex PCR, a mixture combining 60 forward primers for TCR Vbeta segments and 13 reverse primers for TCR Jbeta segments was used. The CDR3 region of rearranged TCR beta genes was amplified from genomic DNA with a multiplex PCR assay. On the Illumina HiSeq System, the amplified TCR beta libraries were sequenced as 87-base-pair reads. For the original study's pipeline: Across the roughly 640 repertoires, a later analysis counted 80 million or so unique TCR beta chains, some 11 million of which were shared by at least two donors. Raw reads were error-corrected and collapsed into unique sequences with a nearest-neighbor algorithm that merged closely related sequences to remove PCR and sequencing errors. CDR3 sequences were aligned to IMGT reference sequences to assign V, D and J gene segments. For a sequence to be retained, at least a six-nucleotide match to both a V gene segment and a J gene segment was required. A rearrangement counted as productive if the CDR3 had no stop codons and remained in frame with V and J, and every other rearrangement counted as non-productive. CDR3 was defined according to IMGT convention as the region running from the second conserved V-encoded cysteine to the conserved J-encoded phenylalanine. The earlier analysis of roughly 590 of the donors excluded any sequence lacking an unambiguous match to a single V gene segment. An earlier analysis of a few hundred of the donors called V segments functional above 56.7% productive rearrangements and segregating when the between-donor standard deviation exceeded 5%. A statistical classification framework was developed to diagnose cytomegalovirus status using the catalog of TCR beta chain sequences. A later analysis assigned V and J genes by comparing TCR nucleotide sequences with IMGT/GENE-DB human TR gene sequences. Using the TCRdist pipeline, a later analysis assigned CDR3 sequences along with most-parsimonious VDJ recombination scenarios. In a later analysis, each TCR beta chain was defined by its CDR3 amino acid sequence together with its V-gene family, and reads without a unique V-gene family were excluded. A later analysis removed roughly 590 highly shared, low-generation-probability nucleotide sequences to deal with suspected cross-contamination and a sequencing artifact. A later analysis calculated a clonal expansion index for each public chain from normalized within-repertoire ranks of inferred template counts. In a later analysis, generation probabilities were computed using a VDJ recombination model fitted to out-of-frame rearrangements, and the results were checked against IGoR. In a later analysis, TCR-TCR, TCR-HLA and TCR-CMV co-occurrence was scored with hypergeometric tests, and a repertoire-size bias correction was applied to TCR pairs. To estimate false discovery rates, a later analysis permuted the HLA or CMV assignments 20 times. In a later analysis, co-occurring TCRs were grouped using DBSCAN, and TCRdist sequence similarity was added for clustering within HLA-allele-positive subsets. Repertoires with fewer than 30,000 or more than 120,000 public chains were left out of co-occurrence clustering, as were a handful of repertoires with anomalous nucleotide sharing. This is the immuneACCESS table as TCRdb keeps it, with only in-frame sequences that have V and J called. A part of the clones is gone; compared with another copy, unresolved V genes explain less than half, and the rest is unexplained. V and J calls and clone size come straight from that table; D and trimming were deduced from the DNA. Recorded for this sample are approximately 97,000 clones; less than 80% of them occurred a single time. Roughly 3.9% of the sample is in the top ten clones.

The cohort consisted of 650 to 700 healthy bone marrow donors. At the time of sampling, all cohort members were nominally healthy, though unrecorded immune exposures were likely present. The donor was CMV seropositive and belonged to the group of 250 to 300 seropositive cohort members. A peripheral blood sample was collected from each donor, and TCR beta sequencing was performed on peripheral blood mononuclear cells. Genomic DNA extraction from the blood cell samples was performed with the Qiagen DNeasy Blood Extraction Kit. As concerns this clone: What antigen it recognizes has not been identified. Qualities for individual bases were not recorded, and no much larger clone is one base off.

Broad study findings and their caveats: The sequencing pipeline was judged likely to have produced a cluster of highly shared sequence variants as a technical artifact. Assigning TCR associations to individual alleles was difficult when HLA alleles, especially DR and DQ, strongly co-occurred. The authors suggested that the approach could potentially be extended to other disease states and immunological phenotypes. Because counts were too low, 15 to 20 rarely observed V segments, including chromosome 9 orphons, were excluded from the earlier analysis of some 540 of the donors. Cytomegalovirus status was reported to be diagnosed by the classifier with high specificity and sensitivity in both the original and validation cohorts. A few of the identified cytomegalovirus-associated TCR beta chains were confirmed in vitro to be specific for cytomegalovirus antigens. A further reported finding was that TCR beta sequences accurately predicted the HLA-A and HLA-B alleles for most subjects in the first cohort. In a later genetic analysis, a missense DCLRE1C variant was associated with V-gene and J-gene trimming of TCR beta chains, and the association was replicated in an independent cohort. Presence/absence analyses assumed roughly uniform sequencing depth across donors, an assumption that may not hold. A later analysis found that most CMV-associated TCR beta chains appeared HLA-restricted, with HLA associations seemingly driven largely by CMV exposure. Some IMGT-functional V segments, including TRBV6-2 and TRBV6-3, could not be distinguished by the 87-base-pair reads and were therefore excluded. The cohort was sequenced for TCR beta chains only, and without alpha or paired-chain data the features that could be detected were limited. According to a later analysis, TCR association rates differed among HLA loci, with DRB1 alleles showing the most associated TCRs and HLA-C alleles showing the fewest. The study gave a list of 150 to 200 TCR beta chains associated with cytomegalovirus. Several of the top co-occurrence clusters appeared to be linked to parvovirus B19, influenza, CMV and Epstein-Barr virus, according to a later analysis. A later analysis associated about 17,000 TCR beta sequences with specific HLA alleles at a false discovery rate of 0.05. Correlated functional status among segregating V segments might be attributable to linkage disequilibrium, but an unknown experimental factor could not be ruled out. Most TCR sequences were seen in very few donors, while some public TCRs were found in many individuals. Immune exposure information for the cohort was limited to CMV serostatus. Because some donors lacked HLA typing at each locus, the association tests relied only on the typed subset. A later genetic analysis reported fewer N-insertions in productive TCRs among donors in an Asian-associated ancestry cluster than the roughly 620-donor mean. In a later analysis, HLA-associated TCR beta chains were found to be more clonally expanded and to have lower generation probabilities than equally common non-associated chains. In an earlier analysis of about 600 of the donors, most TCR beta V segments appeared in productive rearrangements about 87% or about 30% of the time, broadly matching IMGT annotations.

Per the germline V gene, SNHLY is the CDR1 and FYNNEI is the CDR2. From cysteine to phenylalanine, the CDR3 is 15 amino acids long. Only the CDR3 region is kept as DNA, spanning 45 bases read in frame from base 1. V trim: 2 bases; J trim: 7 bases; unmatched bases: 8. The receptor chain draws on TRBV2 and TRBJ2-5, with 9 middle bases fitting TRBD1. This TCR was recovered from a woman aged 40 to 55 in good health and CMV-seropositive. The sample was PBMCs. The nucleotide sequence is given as TGTGCCAGCAGTGAAACTACAGGGGGCATTTTGACCCAGTACTTC. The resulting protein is CASSETTGGILTQYF.